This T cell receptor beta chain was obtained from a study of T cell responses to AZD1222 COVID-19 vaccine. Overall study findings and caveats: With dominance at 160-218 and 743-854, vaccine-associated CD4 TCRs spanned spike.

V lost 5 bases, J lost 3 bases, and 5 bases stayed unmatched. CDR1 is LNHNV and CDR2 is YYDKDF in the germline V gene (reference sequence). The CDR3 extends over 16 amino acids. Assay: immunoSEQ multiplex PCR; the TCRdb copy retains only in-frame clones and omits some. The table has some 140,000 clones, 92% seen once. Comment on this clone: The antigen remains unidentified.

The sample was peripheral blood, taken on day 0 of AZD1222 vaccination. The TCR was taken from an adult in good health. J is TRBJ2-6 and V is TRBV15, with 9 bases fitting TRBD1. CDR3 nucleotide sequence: TGTGCCACCAGCCCGGGACAGGGAAGTGGGGCCAACGTCCTGACTTTC. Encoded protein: CATSPGQGSGANVLTF.